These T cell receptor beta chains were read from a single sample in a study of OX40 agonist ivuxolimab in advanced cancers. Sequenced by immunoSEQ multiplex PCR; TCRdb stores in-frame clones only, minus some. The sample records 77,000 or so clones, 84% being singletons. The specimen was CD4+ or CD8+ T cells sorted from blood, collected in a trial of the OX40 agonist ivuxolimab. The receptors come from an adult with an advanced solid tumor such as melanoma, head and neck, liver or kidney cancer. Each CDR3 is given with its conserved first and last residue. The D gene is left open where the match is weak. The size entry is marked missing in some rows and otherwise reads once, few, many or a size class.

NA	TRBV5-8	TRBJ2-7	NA	CASSSQGRGAYEQYF	TGTGCCAGCAGCTCTCAGGGGAGAGGGGCCTACGAGCAGTACTTC
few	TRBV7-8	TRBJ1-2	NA	CASSLASGPTGYGYTF	TGTGCCAGCAGCTTAGCCTCAGGTCCGACGGGCTATGGCTACACCTTC
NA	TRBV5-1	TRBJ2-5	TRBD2	CASSLALAGVETQYF	TGCGCCAGCAGCTTGGCCCTAGCGGGAGTGGAGACCCAGTACTTC
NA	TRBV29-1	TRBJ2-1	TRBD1	CSGRDRGGYNEQFF	TGCAGCGGGAGGGACAGGGGGGGGTACAATGAGCAGTTCTTC
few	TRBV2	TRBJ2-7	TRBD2	CASKGRLAGAHEQYF	TGTGCCAGCAAGGGGAGACTAGCGGGAGCCCACGAGCAGTACTTC
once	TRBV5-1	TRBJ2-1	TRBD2	CASSWAASGGAWDEQFF	TGCGCCAGCAGCTGGGCGGCTAGCGGGGGGGCTTGGGATGAGCAGTTCTTC
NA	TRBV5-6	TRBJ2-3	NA	CASIRGASTDTQYF	TGTGCCAGCATCCGGGGGGCCTCAACAGATACGCAGTATTTT
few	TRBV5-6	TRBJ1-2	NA	CASSPGTKSYGYTF	TGTGCCAGCAGCCCTGGGACGAAGAGCTATGGCTACACCTTC
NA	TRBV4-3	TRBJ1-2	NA	CASSQGATGQVYGYTF	TGCGCCAGCAGCCAAGGAGCGACGGGGCAGGTCTATGGCTACACCTTC
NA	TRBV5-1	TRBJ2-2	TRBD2	CASSSGRAGGNTGELFF	TGCGCCAGCAGCTCTGGAAGAGCGGGGGGGAACACCGGGGAGCTGTTTTTT
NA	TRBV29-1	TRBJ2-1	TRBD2	CSAAGDSYNEQFF	TGCAGCGCCGCGGGAGACTCCTACAATGAGCAGTTCTTC
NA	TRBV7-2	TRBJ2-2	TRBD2	CASSLGAGGTGELFF	TGTGCCAGCAGCTTGGGAGCGGGAGGGACCGGGGAGCTGTTTTTT
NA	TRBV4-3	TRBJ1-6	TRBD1	CASSQDPVSQGTPLHF	TGCGCCAGCAGCCAAGACCCCGTATCACAGGGGACACCCCTCCACTTT
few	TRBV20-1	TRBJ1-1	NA	CSAPRQAEAFF	TGCAGTGCCCCACGACAAGCTGAAGCTTTCTTT
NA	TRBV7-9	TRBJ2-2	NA	CASSFDRTNGELFF	TGTGCCAGCAGTTTCGACAGGACCAACGGGGAGCTGTTTTTT
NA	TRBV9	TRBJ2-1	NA	CAAEYCLKGSGNEQFF	TGTGCCGCTGAGTATTGTCTAAAGGGGTCAGGCAATGAGCAGTTCTTC
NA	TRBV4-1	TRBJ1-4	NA	CASSLPPGSTNEKLFF	TGCGCCAGCAGCCTTCCTCCCGGGTCCACTAATGAAAAACTGTTTTTT
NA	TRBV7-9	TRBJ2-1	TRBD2	CASRPGLAEYNEQFF	TGTGCCAGCAGACCGGGACTAGCGGAGTACAATGAGCAGTTCTTC
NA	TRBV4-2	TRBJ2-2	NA	CASSRANTGELFF	TGTGCCAGCAGCCGGGCGAACACCGGGGAGCTGTTTTTT
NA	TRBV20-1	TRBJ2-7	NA	CSANRRYEQYF	TGCAGTGCTAATCGCCGTTACGAGCAGTACTTC
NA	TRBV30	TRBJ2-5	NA	CAWKGGQGRQETQYF	TGTGCCTGGAAAGGGGGGCAGGGGCGTCAAGAGACCCAGTACTTC
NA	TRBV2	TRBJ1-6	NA	CASSEALRGGSPLHF	TGTGCCAGCAGTGAAGCGCTCAGGGGAGGTTCACCCCTCCACTTT